This T cell receptor beta chain derives from a study of blood T cells in healthy people across ages. Trimming pared 2 bases from V and 5 bases from J, leaving 7 bases between. The CDR3 extends over 13 amino acids. Germline-derived CDR1 and CDR2 are MGHDK and SYGVNS. This clonotype has only a few counts. With a J-beta primer mix and a sample-barcoded 5' primer, a second PCR ran about 7 to 12 cycles. Using its own MiXCR run on the 5' RACE reads, TCRdb lists one record per CDR3 protein. There are some 1.8 million distinct CDR3 sequences in the sample; about two fifths occur only once, and more than 20% lies in the top ten.

The sequence derives from a human donor in good health. Sequencing was carried out using blood. This chain connects TRBV25-1 to TRBJ2-1, with D perhaps TRBD1 (5 bases). CDR3 amino acids: CASSEQGNNEQFF. The DNA of the CDR3 is TGTGCCAGCAGTGAACAGGGAAACAATGAGCAGTTCTTC.